These T cell receptor beta chains were read from a single sample in a study of T cells in Graves' hyperthyroidism and ophthalmopathy. TCRdb fed the multiplex PCR reads into MiXCR, producing one record per CDR3 protein. The table lists 300,000 to 400,000 distinct CDR3 sequences, 14% of them singletons, with 20% to 25% in the top ten. The source material was blood. The receptors were gathered from a woman in her twenties or thirties with Graves' hyperthyroidism. Both conserved end residues are part of each CDR3. A D gene is named only where the DNA matches it firmly. A row's size may be missing; if present it is once, few, many or a size class.

TGTGCCAGCAGCCAAGATTCGGGCCGCGGAAACACCATATATTTT | CASSQDSGRGNTIYF | TRBJ1-3 | TRBV3-1 | few | .
TGTGCCAGCAGCCTCACTCTCACAGGCAGCAATCAGCCCCAGCATTTT | CASSLTLTGSNQPQHF | TRBJ1-5 | TRBV27 | many | .
TGCAGTGCTAGAGCCCTACTAGCGCTCTCCTACAATGAGCAGTTCTTC | CSARALLALSYNEQFF | TRBJ2-1 | TRBV20-1 | few | TRBD2
TGTGCCAGCAGCTTCAGAACCCTGAACACTGAAGCTTTCTTT | CASSFRTLNTEAFF | TRBJ1-1 | TRBV5-6 | many | .
TGTGCCAGTAGTCCGCAACGTCGAGAACTTTTCGATACGCAGTATTTT | CASSPQRRELFDTQYF | TRBJ2-3 | TRBV19 | . | .
TGCGCCAGCAGCCCTGTGACTAGCGGGATCACCGGGGAGCTGTTTTTT | CASSPVTSGITGELFF | TRBJ2-2 | TRBV4-1 | . | TRBD2
TGTGCCAGCAGTTTATTCGCGGGAGCTTCCTACGAGCAGTACTTC | CASSLFAGASYEQYF | TRBJ2-7 | TRBV28 | many | TRBD2
TGTGCCTGGAGTGCACAGGGGCGGAATCAGCCCCAGCATTTT | CAWSAQGRNQPQHF | TRBJ1-5 | TRBV30 | . | TRBD1
TGCGCCAGCAGCAACCAGGGGTCCCCTTACGAGCAGTACTTC | CASSNQGSPYEQYF | TRBJ2-7 | TRBV5-1 | many | .
TGTGCCAGCAGCTACGCAGGCTCTGGGGCCAACGTCCTGACTTTC | CASSYAGSGANVLTF | TRBJ2-6 | TRBV12-3/TRBV12-4 | . | .
TGTGCCAGCAGCCAAGATCACGAGGGGGCGCGTAAACTGTTTTTT | CASSQDHEGARKLFF | TRBJ1-4 | TRBV3-1 | few | TRBD1
TGTGCCATCAGTGGAAACAACCGGGACAGGGGATTGGGTTCCTCCTACGAGCAGTACTTC | CAISGNNRDRGLGSSYEQYF | TRBJ2-7 | TRBV10-3 | many | TRBD1
TGTGCCAGCAGTTACTCAGGCAGGGGCGACGAGCAGTACTTC | CASSYSGRGDEQYF | TRBJ2-7 | TRBV6-2/TRBV6-3 | many | .
TGTGCCAGCAGCCAGAACAGGGGATCTGAAAAACTGTTTTTT | CASSQNRGSEKLFF | TRBJ1-4 | TRBV4-2 | few | TRBD1
TGTGCCAGCAGGCGCGGGACAGGGGCCCGCAATCAGCCCCAGCATTTT | CASRRGTGARNQPQHF | TRBJ1-5 | TRBV6-1 | many | TRBD1
TGTGCCAGCAGCCAGCGGGACAGGGGGGATAGGACTGAAGCTTTCTTT | CASSQRDRGDRTEAFF | TRBJ1-1 | TRBV7-9 | . | TRBD1
TGCAGCGTTGGGTGGGGAGAAACGGCTCGCGAGCAGTACTTC | CSVGWGETAREQYF | TRBJ2-7 | TRBV29-1 | . | .
TGTGCCAGCACGAGTCAGTACGAGCAGTACTTC | CASTSQYEQYF | TRBJ2-7 | TRBV6-1 | many | .
TGTGCCAGCGCGGCCAGGGGGCGCGATGGCTACACCTTC | CASAARGRDGYTF | TRBJ1-2 | TRBV12-3/TRBV12-4 | many | TRBD1
TGCAGTGCTAGGCCGGGACAGGGAGGCATGAACACTGAAGCTTTCTTT | CSARPGQGGMNTEAFF | TRBJ1-1 | TRBV20-1 | many | TRBD1
TGTGCCAGCAGTTACGGGCCATTATCAGATACGCAGTATTTT | CASSYGPLSDTQYF | TRBJ2-3 | TRBV6-5 | . | .
TGTGCCAGCAGTTTATCGGCCCCCCACTATACGCAGTATTTT | CASSLSAPHYTQYF | TRBJ2-3 | TRBV27 | many | .
TGTGCCAGCACAGAGACAGTTGGGAATCAGCCCCAGCATTTT | CASTETVGNQPQHF | TRBJ1-5 | TRBV2 | many | .
TGTGCCAGCAGCTTCCCCAGCTCCACAGATACGCAGTATTTT | CASSFPSSTDTQYF | TRBJ2-3 | TRBV7-2 | . | .
TGTGCCAGCAGCTTAGGGGAGGCAAGAGAGACCCAGTACTTC | CASSLGEARETQYF | TRBJ2-5 | TRBV9 | . | .
TGTGCCAGCAGTGGCACAGTGAATGAGCAGTTCTTC | CASSGTVNEQFF | TRBJ2-1 | TRBV6-2/TRBV6-3 | . | .
TGTGCCAGCAGTTTAGGGACAGGGGGTCGGGAGACCCAGTACTTC | CASSLGTGGRETQYF | TRBJ2-5 | TRBV6-2/TRBV6-3 | . | TRBD1
TGTGCCAGCAGCTTAGCTCCAGGGGTTGGCTACACCTTC | CASSLAPGVGYTF | TRBJ1-2 | TRBV7-2 | few | .